Below, one TCR beta chain is given with its context. The sample is drawn from a study of OX40 agonist ivuxolimab in advanced cancers. The germline V gene encodes CDR1 SGHAT and CDR2 FQNNGV. The V end lost 6 bases, the J end lost 6 bases, and 15 bases lay between the germline ends. This CDR3 has 14 amino acids. Clones were sequenced by immunoSEQ multiplex PCR, and TCRdb holds only the in-frame ones, with some missing. The table records under 80,000 clones, 93% of them present only once. The sequencing here drew on CD4+ or CD8+ T cells sorted from blood, taken in a trial of the OX40 agonist ivuxolimab. This clonotype was obtained from an adult with an advanced solid tumor such as melanoma, head and neck, liver or kidney cancer. The V gene is TRBV11-2, the J gene TRBJ2-1; D possibly corresponds to TRBD2 (6 bases). CDR3 bases: TGTGCCAGCAGTATTTTTATGGGGGGCAATGAGCAGTTCTTC. It is translated as CASSIFMGGNEQFF.